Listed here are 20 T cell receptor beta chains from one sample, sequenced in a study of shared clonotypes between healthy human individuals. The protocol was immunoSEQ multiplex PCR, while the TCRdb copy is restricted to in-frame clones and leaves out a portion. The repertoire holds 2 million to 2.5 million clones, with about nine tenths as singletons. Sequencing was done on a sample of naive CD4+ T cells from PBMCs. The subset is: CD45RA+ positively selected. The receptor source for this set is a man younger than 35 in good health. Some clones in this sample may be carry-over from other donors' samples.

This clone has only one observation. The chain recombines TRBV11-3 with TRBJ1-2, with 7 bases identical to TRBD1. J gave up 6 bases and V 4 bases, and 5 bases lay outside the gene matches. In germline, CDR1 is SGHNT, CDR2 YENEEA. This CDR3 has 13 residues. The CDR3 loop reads CASSYRQGDGYTF. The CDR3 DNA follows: TGTGCCAGCAGCTACCGACAGGGTGATGGCTACACCTTC.

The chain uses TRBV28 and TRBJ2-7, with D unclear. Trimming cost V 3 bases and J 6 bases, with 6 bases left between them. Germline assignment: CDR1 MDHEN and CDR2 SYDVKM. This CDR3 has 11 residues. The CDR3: CASSFGTEQYF. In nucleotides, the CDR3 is TGTGCCAGCAGTTTCGGAACCGAGCAGTACTTC. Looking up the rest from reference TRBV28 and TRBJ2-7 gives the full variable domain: DVKVTQSSRYLVKRTGEKVFLECVQDMDHENMFWYRQDPGLGLRLIYFSYDVKMKEKGDIPEGYSVSREKKERFSLILESASTNQTSMYLCASSFGTEQYFGPGTRLTVT.

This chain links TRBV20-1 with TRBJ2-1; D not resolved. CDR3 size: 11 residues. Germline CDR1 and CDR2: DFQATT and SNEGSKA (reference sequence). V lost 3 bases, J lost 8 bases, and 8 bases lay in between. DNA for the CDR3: TGCAGTGCTAGTACAGTGTATGAGCAGTTCTTC. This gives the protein CSASTVYEQFF.

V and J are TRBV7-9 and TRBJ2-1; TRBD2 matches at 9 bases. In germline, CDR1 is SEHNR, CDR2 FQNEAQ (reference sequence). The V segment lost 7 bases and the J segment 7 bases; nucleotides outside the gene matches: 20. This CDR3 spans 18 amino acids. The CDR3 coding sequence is TGTGCCAGCATCGAGGGACATTTGGCGGGAGGGCCTTGGAATGAGCAGTTCTTC. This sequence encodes CASIEGHLAGGPWNEQFF.

The CDR3 DNA follows: TGTGCCAGCAGTTACGGTACTCTCGGGGGAGATACGCAGTATTTT. Protein sequence: CASSYGTLGGDTQYF. The V call is TRBV6-5, the J call TRBJ2-3; tentative D call: TRBD2 (6 bases). V was shortened by 2 bases and J by 5 bases, with 14 bases between the two germline ends. Looked up from germline, CDR1 is MNHEY and CDR2 is SVGAGI. This CDR3 has 15 amino acids.

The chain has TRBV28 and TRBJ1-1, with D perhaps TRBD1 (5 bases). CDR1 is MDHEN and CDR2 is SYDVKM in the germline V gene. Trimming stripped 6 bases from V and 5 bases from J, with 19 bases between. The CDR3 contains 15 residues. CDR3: CASRGYGRVGTEAFF. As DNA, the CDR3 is TGTGCCAGCAGGGGGTACGGCAGGGTGGGGACTGAAGCTTTCTTT.

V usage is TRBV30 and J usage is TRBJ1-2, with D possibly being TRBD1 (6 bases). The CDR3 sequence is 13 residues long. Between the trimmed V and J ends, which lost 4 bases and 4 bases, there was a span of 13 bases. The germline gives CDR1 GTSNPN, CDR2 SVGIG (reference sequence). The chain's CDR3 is CAWKTGQGYGYTF. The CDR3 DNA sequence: TGTGCCTGGAAGACAGGCCAGGGCTATGGCTACACCTTC.

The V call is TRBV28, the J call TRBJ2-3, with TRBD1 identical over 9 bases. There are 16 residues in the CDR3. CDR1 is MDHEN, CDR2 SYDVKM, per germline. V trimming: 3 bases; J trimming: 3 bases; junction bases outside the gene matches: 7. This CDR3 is CASSFRTGAQTDTQYF. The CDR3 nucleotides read TGTGCCAGCAGTTTCCGGACAGGGGCGCAGACAGATACGCAGTATTTT.

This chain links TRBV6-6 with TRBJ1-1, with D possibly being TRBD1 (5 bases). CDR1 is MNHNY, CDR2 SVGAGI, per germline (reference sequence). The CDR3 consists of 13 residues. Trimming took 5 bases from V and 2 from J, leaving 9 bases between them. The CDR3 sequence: CASSRTRNTEAFF. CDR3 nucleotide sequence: TGTGCCAGCAGTCGGACAAGAAACACTGAAGCTTTCTTT.

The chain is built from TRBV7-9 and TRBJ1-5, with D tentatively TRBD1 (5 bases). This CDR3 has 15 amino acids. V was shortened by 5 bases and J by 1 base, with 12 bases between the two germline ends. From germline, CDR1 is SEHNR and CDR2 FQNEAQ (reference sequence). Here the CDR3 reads CASSLRGNSNQPQHF. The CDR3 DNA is TGTGCCAGCAGCCTAAGGGGCAACAGCAATCAGCCCCAGCATTTT.

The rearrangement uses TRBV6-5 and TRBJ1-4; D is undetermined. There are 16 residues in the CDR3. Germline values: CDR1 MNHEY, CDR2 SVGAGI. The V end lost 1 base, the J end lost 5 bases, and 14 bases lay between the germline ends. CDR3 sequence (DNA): TGTGCCAGCAGTTACTTGTTTGGTGGAATAAATGAAAAACTGTTTTTT. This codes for CASSYLFGGINEKLFF.

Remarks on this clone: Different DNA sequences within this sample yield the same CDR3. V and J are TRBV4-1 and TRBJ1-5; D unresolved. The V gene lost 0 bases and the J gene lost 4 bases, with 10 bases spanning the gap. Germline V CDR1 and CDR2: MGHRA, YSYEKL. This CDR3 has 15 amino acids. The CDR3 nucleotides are TGCGCCAGCAGCCAAGATGATCGATGGAATCAGCCCCAGCATTTT. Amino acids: CASSQDDRWNQPQHF.

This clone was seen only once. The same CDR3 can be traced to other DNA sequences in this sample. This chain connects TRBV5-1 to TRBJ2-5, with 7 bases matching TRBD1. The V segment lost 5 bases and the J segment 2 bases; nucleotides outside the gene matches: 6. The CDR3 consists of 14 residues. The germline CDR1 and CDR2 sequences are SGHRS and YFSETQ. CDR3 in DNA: TGCGCCAGCAGTAGGACAGGCCTACAAGAGACCCAGTACTTC. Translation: CASSRTGLQETQYF.

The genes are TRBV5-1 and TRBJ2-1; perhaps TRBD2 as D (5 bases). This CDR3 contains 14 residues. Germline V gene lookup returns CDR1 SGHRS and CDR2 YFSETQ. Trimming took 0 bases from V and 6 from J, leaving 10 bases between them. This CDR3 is CASSLAFAGNEQFF. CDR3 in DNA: TGCGCCAGCAGCTTGGCTTTCGCGGGCAATGAGCAGTTCTTC.

The CDR3 loop reads CASSYRQVNRYEQYF. The CDR3 bases are TGTGCCAGCAGCTACCGACAGGTAAATCGCTACGAGCAGTACTTC. The chain couples TRBV7-2 to TRBJ2-7; perhaps TRBD1 as D (6 bases). CDR3 length: 15 amino acids. V lost 4 bases, J lost 3 bases, and 16 bases lay in between. Per the germline V gene, CDR1 is SGHTA and CDR2 is FQGNSA.

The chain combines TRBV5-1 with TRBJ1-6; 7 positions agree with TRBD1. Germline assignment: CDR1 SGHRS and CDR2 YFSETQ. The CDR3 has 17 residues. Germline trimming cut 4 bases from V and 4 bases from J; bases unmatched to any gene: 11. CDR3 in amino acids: CASSLWTGHSYNSPLHF. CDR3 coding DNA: TGCGCCAGCAGCCTATGGACAGGACATTCGTATAATTCACCCCTCCACTTT.

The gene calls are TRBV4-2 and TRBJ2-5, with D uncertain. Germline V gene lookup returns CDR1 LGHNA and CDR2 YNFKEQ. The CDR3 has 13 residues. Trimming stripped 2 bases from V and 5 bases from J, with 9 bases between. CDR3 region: CASSQRTGETQYF. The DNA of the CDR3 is TGTGCCAGCAGCCAACGAACTGGGGAGACCCAGTACTTC.

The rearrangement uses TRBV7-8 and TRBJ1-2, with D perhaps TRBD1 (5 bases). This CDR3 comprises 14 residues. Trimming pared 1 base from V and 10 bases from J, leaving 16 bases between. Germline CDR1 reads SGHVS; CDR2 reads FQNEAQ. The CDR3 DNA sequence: TGTGCCAGCAGCTTAGGTGGGGGGGAGACAGTCTACACCTTC. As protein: CASSLGGGETVYTF.

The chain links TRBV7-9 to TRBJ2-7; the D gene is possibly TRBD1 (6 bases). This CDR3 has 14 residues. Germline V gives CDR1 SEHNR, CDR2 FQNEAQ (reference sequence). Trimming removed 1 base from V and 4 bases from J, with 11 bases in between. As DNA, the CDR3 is TGTGCCAGCAGCTTAGGGGTACAGGGATACGAGCAGTACTTC. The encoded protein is CASSLGVQGYEQYF.

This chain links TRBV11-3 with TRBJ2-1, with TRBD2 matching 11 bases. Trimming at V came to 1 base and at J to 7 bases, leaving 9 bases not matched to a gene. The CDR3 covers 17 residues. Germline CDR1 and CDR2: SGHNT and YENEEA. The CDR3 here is CASSLGSSGRPGNEQFF. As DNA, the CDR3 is TGTGCCAGCAGCTTAGGGTCTAGCGGGAGGCCGGGGAATGAGCAGTTCTTC. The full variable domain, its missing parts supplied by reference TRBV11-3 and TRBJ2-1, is EAGVVQSPRYKIIEKKQPVAFWCNPISGHNTLYWYLQNLGQGPELLIRYENEEAVDDSQLPKDRFSAERLKGVDSTLKIQPAELGDSAVYLCASSLGSSGRPGNEQFFGPGTRLTVL.